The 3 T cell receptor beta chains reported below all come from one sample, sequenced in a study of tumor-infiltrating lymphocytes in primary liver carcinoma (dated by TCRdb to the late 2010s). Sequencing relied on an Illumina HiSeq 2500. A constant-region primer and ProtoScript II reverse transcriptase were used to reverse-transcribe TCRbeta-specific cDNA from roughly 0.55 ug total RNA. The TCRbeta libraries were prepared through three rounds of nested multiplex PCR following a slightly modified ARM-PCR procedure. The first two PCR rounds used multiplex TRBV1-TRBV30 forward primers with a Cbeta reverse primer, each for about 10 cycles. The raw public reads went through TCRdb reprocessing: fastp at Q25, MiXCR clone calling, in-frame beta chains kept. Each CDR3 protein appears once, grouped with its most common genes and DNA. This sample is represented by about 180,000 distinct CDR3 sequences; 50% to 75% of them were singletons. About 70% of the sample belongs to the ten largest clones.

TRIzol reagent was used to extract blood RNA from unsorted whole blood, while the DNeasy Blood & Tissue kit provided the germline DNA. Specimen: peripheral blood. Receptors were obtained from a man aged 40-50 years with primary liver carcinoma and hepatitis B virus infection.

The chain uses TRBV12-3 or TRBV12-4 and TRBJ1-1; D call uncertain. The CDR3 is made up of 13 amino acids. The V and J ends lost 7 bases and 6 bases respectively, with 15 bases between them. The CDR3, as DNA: TGTGCCAGCACTTTGGTTGAGGCAGCTGAAGCTTTCTTT. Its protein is CASTLVEAAEAFF.

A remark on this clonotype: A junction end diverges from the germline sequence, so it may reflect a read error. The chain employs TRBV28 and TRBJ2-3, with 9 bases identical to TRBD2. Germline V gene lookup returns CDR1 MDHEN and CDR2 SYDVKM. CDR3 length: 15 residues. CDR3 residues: CASSTLGTSTDTRYF. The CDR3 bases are TGTGCCAGCAGCACGCTCGGGACTAGCACGGATACGCGGTATTTT.

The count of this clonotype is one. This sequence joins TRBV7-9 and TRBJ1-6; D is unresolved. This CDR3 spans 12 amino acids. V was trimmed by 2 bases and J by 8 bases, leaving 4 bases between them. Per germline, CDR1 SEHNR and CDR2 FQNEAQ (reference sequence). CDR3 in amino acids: CASSLPDSPLHF. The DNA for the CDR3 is TGTGCCAGCAGCTTACCTGATTCACCCCTCCACTTT.